A single sample is the source of the 10 T cell receptor beta chains below, sequenced in a study of blood T cells in healthy people across ages. Next came a second PCR, run for roughly 6 to 11 cycles, which used a sample-barcoded 5' primer along with a J-beta primer mix. Each CDR3 protein gets one entry after TCRdb re-called the 5' RACE reads with MiXCR. The table shows 980,000 or so distinct CDR3 sequences, with roughly 52% occurring only once. Input material: blood. Source of these receptors: a man under 40 in good health.

The rearrangement uses TRBV6-5 and TRBJ2-3, with D perhaps given as TRBD1 or TRBD2 (5 bases each). Germline V gives CDR1 MNHEY, CDR2 SVGAGI. Trimming removed 2 bases at V and 2 bases at J, with 20 bases between. CDR3 length: 18 amino acids. The CDR3 loop reads CASSYGTESLGYTDTQYF. The CDR3, as DNA: TGTGCCAGCAGTTACGGGACCGAATCCCTTGGGTACACAGATACGCAGTATTTT.

This clonotype occurred once. Being one base from a much bigger clone, this may be a read error. The rearrangement uses TRBV5-5 and TRBJ2-6; 9 nucleotides line up with TRBD1. The CDR3 sequence is 16 residues long. CDR1 and CDR2 from the germline V gene are SGHKS and YYEKEE (reference sequence). The CDR3 is CASSAQGAVGASVLTF. Written as DNA, the CDR3 is TGTGCCAGCAGCGCACAGGGGGCGGTAGGGGCCAGCGTCCTGACTTTC.

This rearrangement joins TRBV29-1 to TRBJ1-4, with a possible D match to TRBD1 (5 bases). The CDR3 contains 15 residues. Germline CDR1 and CDR2: SQVTM and ANQGSEA. The V gene lost 6 bases and the J gene lost 5 bases, with 19 bases spanning the gap. The CDR3 DNA reads as TGCAGCGTAACCGGGACCGAGTTCCCCAATGAAAAACTGTTTTTT. It is translated as CSVTGTEFPNEKLFF.

The chain recombines TRBV20-1 with TRBJ1-1, with no clear D. The germline V gene encodes CDR1 DFQATT and CDR2 SNEGSKA (reference sequence). The CDR3 is 13 residues long. The V end was cut by 3 bases, the J end by 0 bases, with 8 bases between. CDR3 coding DNA: TGCAGTGCTAGTGCAGGAATGAACACTGAAGCTTTCTTT. Its protein is CSASAGMNTEAFF.

The chain has TRBV20-1 and TRBJ2-1; 10 bases agree with TRBD2. J lost 9 bases, V lost 6 bases, and 11 bases had no gene match. Germline CDR1 is DFQATT and CDR2 is SNEGSKA (reference sequence). The CDR3 totals 14 residues. This CDR3 is CSAPIAGGQGEQFF. The CDR3 DNA reads as TGCAGTGCCCCCATAGCGGGGGGTCAGGGTGAGCAGTTCTTC.

This clonotype was detected only a few times. J is TRBJ2-1 and V is TRBV20-1, with 9 bases identical to TRBD1. V was pared by 8 bases and J by 7 bases, with 12 bases of the junction left unmatched. The CDR3 covers 14 residues. From germline, CDR1 is DFQATT and CDR2 SNEGSKA (reference sequence). CDR3 in amino acids: CSSTGTGIGNEQFF. CDR3 bases: TGCAGTTCTACCGGGACAGGGATTGGGAATGAGCAGTTCTTC.

This clonotype was recorded at least ten times. This sequence joins TRBV29-1 and TRBJ2-7; D gene uncertain. The CDR3 contains 12 residues. Trimming stripped 4 bases from V and 2 bases from J, with 9 bases between. Germline V gene sequence: CDR1 SQVTM, CDR2 ANQGSEA. Written as DNA, the CDR3 is TGCAGCGTTGGGGGTTTCCCCTACGAGCAGTACTTC. Translation: CSVGGFPYEQYF.

The CDR3 DNA sequence: TGTGCCAGCAGCCCCGGGGCCAACAAACTATATGGCTACACCTTC. Translated: CASSPGANKLYGYTF. The chain employs TRBV3-1 and TRBJ1-2; possible D gene TRBD1, 5 bases. The CDR3 is 15 residues long. Germline values: CDR1 LGHDT, CDR2 YNNKEL (reference sequence). V was pared by 4 bases and J by 5 bases, with 17 bases between.

This clonotype showed up just a few times. The chain links TRBV12-3 or TRBV12-4 to TRBJ2-1, with 9 bases aligning to TRBD2. V lost 0 bases to trimming and J lost 1 base; unmatched junction nucleotides: 13. The CDR3 runs 20 residues. CDR3 nucleotide sequence: TGTGCCAGCAGTTTAGCGGATCTGGGTAGCGGGGGACATTCCTACAATGAGCAGTTCTTC. This encodes CASSLADLGSGGHSYNEQFF.

The chain uses TRBV19 and TRBJ2-6, with 7 bases matching TRBD1. This CDR3 contains 16 residues. Germline assignment: CDR1 LNHDA and CDR2 SQIVND (reference sequence). V gave up 5 bases and J gave up 1 base; unmatched junction bases: 5. CDR3 coding DNA: TGTGCCAGTAGTGTACAGGGACAGTCTGGGGCCAACGTCCTGACTTTC. It encodes CASSVQGQSGANVLTF.